The 13 T cell receptor beta chains below come from one sample, sequenced in a study of blood T cell repertoires in COVID-19. Some clones are missing from TCRdb's copy, which holds only in-frame ones; the method was immunoSEQ multiplex PCR. This sample has fewer than 350,000 clones, with 70% to 90% found just once. The sample consisted of PBMCs or T cells enriched from blood (not recorded which). The receptors come from a man aged 25 to 40 who had recovered from COVID-19.

The chain carries TRBV6-5 and TRBJ1-1; D gene ambiguous. The germline V and J ends were trimmed by 5 bases and 1 base, with 14 bases remaining between them. Germline CDR1 MNHEY, CDR2 SVGAGI. The CDR3 contains 15 residues. The CDR3 loop is CASSPSGGPNTEAFF. The CDR3 DNA is TGTGCCAGCAGTCCCTCGGGAGGGCCGAACACTGAAGCTTTCTTT.

The genes are TRBV12-3 or TRBV12-4 and TRBJ1-5; the D gene is possibly TRBD1 (6 bases). The CDR3 covers 13 residues. The V end was cut by 3 bases, the J end by 4 bases, with 7 bases between. The CDR3 nucleotides are TGTGCCAGCAGTTTTCAGGGGAATCAGCCCCAGCATTTT. As protein: CASSFQGNQPQHF.

J is TRBJ1-2 and V is TRBV19; no clear D gene. The V end lost 2 bases, the J end lost 5 bases, and 12 bases lay between the germline ends. Germline V gene data show CDR1 as LNHDA and CDR2 as SQIVND (reference sequence). This CDR3 region has 14 residues. The CDR3 nucleotides read TGTGCCAGTAGTATACAGTCTCAACATTATGGCTACACCTTC. It specifies CASSIQSQHYGYTF.

This chain links TRBV4-3 with TRBJ1-2, with TRBD1 matching over 10 bases. J was trimmed by 2 bases and V by 3 bases; bases with no gene match: 6. Germline V gene lookup returns CDR1 LGHNA and CDR2 YSLEER. This CDR3 is built from 16 residues. CDR3 coding DNA: TGCGCCAGCAGCCAGATGGCGGGACAGGGGAACTATGGCTACACCTTC. This translates into CASSQMAGQGNYGYTF.

The chain recombines TRBV5-1 with TRBJ2-1; 13 nucleotides match TRBD2. The CDR3 totals 16 residues. V gave up 4 bases and J gave up 8 bases; unmatched junction bases: 9. The germline CDR1 and CDR2 sequences are SGHRS and YFSETQ. The CDR3 DNA is TGCGCCAGCAGCCCGTCACTAGCGGGGGGGCCAGATGAGCAGTTCTTC. It yields the protein CASSPSLAGGPDEQFF. Full variable domain (remainder filled in from reference TRBV5-1 and TRBJ2-1): KAGVTQTPRYLIKTRGQQVTLSCSPISGHRSVSWYQQTPGQGLQFLFEYFSETQRNKGNFPGRFSGRQFSNSRSEMNVSTLELGDSALYLCASSPSLAGGPDEQFFGPGTRLTVL.

The V call is TRBV3-1 (or the pseudogene TRBV3-2), the J call TRBJ1-1; no clear D. Germline V gene sequence: CDR1 LGHDT, CDR2 YNNKEL (reference sequence). V was pared by 3 bases and J by 5 bases, with 13 bases between. The CDR3 contains 14 residues. CDR3 sequence: CASSQRDVKTEAFF. CDR3 sequence (DNA): TGTGCCAGCAGCCAGCGGGATGTTAAGACTGAAGCTTTCTTT.

The chain couples TRBV19 to TRBJ2-5; 9 nucleotides line up with TRBD1. V lost 8 bases to trimming and J lost 2 bases; unmatched junction nucleotides: 12. Germline values: CDR1 LNHDA, CDR2 SQIVND (reference sequence). The CDR3 has 16 residues. CDR3 sequence (DNA): TGTGCCAGTGGGGGACCGGGACAGGGTCGGCAAGAGACCCAGTACTTC. Amino acid sequence: CASGGPGQGRQETQYF.

This clone was recorded a few times. The chain couples TRBV3-1 (or the pseudogene TRBV3-2) to TRBJ1-1; D is perhaps TRBD1 (6 bases). This CDR3 contains 11 residues. The germline V gene has CDR1 LGHDT and CDR2 YNNKEL (reference sequence). The CDR3 nucleotides read TGTGCTTCAGGGGATTACACTGAAGCTTTCTTT. It encodes CASGDYTEAFF.

This sequence joins TRBV5-1 and TRBJ1-3; D unresolved. The CDR3 consists of 15 residues. Germline V gene sequence: CDR1 SGHRS, CDR2 YFSETQ. The V end was cut by 5 bases, the J end by 4 bases, with 16 bases between. CDR3 loop: CASRAAPATGNTIYF. The DNA for the CDR3 is TGCGCCAGCAGGGCGGCCCCCGCTACGGGAAACACCATATATTTT.

The chain carries TRBV20-1 and TRBJ1-2; D is unresolved. Per the germline V gene, CDR1 is DFQATT and CDR2 is SNEGSKA (reference sequence). The CDR3 is 13 amino acids. The V end lost 3 bases, the J end lost 2 bases, and 10 bases lay between the germline ends. The CDR3 bases are TGCAGTGCTAGTCGTCAGGCCAACTATGGCTACACCTTC. Translated: CSASRQANYGYTF.

This chain connects TRBV15 to TRBJ2-7; TRBD2 is a possible D gene (5 bases). The CDR3 runs 15 residues. The germline gives CDR1 LNHNV, CDR2 YYDKDF (reference sequence). Between the trimmed V and J ends, which lost 9 bases and 3 bases, there was a span of 21 bases. DNA of the CDR3: TGTGCCACTTCCGCGTTGGGTGTCCGGGGCTACGAGCAGTACTTC. Its translation: CATSALGVRGYEQYF. The full variable domain, with the rest looked up from reference TRBV15 and TRBJ2-7, is DAMVIQNPRYQVTQFGKPVTLSCSQTLNHNVMYWYQQKSSQAPKLLFHYYDKDFNNEADTPDNFQSRRPNTSFCFLDIRSPGLGDTAMYLCATSALGVRGYEQYFGPGTRLTVT.

The rearrangement links TRBV7-9 to TRBJ2-2; the D gene is possibly TRBD1 (6 bases). This CDR3 contains 17 residues. Trimming shortened V by 5 bases and J by 4 bases, and 20 bases separated the two germline ends. Looked up from germline, CDR1 is SEHNR and CDR2 is FQNEAQ (reference sequence). Here the CDR3 reads CASSPRNPGHLTGELFF. The DNA for the CDR3 is TGTGCCAGCAGCCCCCGGAATCCGGGACACCTCACCGGGGAGCTGTTTTTT.

This clone was seen only once. V usage is TRBV6-6 and J usage is TRBJ2-1, with 11 bases fitting TRBD1. The CDR3 is 15 residues long. Germline V CDR1 and CDR2: MNHNY, SVGAGI (reference sequence). The ends lost 2 bases at V and 9 bases at J; junction bases unmatched: 6. The CDR3 bases are TGTGCCAGCAGTTACGAGGGGACAGGGGGGCTTGAGCAGTTCTTC. This encodes CASSYEGTGGLEQFF.